This T cell receptor (beta chain) was identified during a study of CXCR3 chemokines and chemotherapy response in bladder cancer. Between the trimmed V and J ends, which lost 3 bases and 4 bases, there was a span of 17 bases. The CDR3 has 16 amino acids. There are a few counts of this clonotype. TCRdb used MiXCR to reprocess the PCR reads, holding one entry per CDR3 protein. The data show several thousand distinct CDR3 sequences, around 13% seen once. The specimen was taken from a patient whose treatment included neoadjuvant chemotherapy. The chain couples TRBV12-3 or TRBV12-4 to TRBJ2-3; D might be TRBD1 (5 bases). The receptor comes from a human donor with bladder cancer that responded to neoadjuvant chemotherapy. CDR3: CASSFGKGSASDTQYF. The CDR3 DNA reads as TGTGCCAGCAGTTTTGGGAAGGGGTCGGCTTCAGATACGCAGTATTTT.